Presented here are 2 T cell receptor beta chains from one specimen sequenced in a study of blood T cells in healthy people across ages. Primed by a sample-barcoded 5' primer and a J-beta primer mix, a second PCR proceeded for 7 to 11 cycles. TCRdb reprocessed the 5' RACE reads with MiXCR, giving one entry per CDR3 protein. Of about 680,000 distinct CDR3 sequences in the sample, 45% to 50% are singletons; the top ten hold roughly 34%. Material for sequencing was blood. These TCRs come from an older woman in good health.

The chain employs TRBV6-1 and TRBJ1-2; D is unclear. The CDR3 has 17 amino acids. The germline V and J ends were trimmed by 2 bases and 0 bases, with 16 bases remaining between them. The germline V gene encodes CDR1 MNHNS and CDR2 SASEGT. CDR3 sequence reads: CASSEISLTETNYGYTF. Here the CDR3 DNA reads TGTGCCAGCAGTGAAATTTCTCTGACGGAGACTAACTATGGCTACACCTTC.

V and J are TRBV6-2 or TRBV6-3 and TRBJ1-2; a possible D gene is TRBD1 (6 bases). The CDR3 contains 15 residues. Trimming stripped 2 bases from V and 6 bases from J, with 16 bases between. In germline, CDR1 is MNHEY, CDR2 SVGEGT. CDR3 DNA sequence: TGTGCCAGCAGTTACCTGAGACAGGATCGGGATGGCTACACCTTC. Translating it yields CASSYLRQDRDGYTF.